This is a list of T cell receptor beta chains from one sample in a study of blood T cell repertoires in COVID-19. Profiled with immunoSEQ multiplex PCR; TCRdb holds only in-frame clones, not every one. The data hold about 430,000 clones, with roughly 90% observed a single time. Specimen: PBMCs or T cells enriched from blood (not recorded which). The receptors come from a woman in her twenties or thirties with acute COVID-19. Both conserved end residues are trimmed from each CDR3.

j_gene	v_gene	CDR3aa
TRBJ2-7	TRBV3-1/TRBV3-2	ASSSRGSYEQY
TRBJ2-2	TRBV12-3/TRBV12-4	ASSFSLGELF
TRBJ2-7	TRBV12-3/TRBV12-4	ASSWGGAYEQY
TRBJ2-5	TRBV9	ASSAQKAPYREQETQY
TRBJ2-1	TRBV4-1	ASSQDGGFRYNEQF
TRBJ2-6	TRBV18	ASSPLGQGDPGANVLT
TRBJ2-1	TRBV2	ASQTSSYNEQF
TRBJ1-1	TRBV27	ASSLGAGFEAF
TRBJ2-7	TRBV15	ATSRERKTGNYEQY
TRBJ2-3	TRBV6-5	ASRRASGGANTQY
TRBJ2-2	TRBV24-1	ATSDLRGRGVTGELF
TRBJ2-7	TRBV28	ASSLDRGDEQY
TRBJ2-7	TRBV19	ASSIDQRGSSYEQY
TRBJ1-1	TRBV19	ASRRPVGYNTEAF
TRBJ1-4	TRBV3-1/TRBV3-2	ASSRGTEQWEKLF
TRBJ1-2	TRBV19	ASSSDSYGYT
TRBJ2-1	TRBV6-5	ASSYSASGPYNEQF
TRBJ2-3	TRBV5-8	ASRNTGTNRHTQY
TRBJ2-3	TRBV24-1	ATSAPEGTDTQY
TRBJ1-2	TRBV19	ASRSGGVGYT
TRBJ1-5	TRBV4-3	ASSQDSSNQPQH
TRBJ1-5	TRBV3-1/TRBV3-2	ASSQSGGDQPQH
TRBJ2-7	TRBV7-2	ASSINRGLSYEQY
TRBJ1-3	TRBV9	ASSVGQGGHTIY
TRBJ2-1	TRBV5-1	ASSFSFDIAGNEQF